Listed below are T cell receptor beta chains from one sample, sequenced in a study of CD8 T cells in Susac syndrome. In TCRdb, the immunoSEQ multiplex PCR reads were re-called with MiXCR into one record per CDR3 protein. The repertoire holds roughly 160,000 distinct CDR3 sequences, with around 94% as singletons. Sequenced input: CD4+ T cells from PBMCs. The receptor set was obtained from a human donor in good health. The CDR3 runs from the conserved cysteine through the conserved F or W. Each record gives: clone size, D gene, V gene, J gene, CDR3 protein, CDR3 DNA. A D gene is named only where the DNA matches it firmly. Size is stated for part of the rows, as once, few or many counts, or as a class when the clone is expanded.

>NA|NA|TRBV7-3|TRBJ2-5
CASSTSGTPAGGAQYF
TGTGCCAGCAGCACCTCCGGGACGCCCGCCGGGGGAGCCCAGTACTTC
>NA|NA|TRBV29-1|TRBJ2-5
CSVGRAQETQYF
TGCAGCGTTGGCAGGGCACAAGAGACCCAGTACTTC
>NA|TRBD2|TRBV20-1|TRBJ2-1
CSAPRTSGANEQFF
TGCAGTGCCCCGCGGACTAGCGGCGCCAATGAGCAGTTCTTC
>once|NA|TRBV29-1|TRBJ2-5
CSVEPGGETQYF
TGCAGCGTTGAACCAGGGGGGGAGACCCAGTACTTC
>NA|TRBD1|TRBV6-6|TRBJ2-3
CASTLTGGTDTQYF
TGTGCCAGCACCTTAACAGGGGGCACAGATACGCAGTATTTT
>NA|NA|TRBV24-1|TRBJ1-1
CATSDAGRGGTEAFF
TGTGCCACCAGTGATGCCGGTCGGGGAGGGACTGAAGCTTTCTTT
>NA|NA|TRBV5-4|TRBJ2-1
CASSPGLARSWEFF
TGTGCCAGCAGCCCGGGCCTAGCGAGGTCTTGGGAATTCTTC
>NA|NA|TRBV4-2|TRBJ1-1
CASSQEVLGTEAFF
TGTGCCAGCAGCCAAGAGGTTCTAGGAACTGAAGCTTTCTTT
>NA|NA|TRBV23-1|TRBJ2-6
CASSHPWYTGANVLTF
TGCGCCAGCAGTCACCCCTGGTACACTGGGGCCAACGTCCTGACTTTC
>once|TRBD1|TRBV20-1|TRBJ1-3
CSAMDRSGNTIYF
TGCAGTGCTATGGACAGGTCTGGAAACACCATATATTTT
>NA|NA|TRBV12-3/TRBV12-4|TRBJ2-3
CASSIGNTQYF
TGTGCCAGCAGTATCGGGAATACGCAGTATTTT
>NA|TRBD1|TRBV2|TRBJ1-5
CASSGDRAINQPQHF
TGTGCCAGCAGCGGGGACAGGGCGATCAATCAGCCCCAGCATTTT
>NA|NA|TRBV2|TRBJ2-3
CAQGTSTDTQYF
TGTGCCCAAGGGACTTCCACAGATACGCAGTATTTT
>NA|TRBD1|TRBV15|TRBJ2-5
CATSRRDRTAQYF
TGTGCCACCAGCCGACGGGACAGGACGGCCCAGTACTTC
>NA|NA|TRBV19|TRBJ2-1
CASSEGRGNEQFF
TGTGCCAGTAGCGAGGGTCGCGGGAATGAGCAGTTCTTC
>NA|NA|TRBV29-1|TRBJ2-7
CSVEVGGYEQYF
TGCAGCGTTGAAGTTGGCGGCTACGAGCAGTACTTC